This TCR beta chain was captured in a study of cytomegalovirus exposure and HLA in healthy donors. CDR3 length equals 12 residues. The V gene's germline CDR1 is KGHSH and CDR2 LQKENI. Trimming pared 6 bases from V and 5 bases from J, leaving 9 bases between. Data came from immunoSEQ multiplex PCR; TCRdb stores just in-frame clones and leaves some out. The data show about 180,000 clones, just under 90% seen once. The clonotype originates from a woman in her 30s in good health and CMV-seronegative. The specimen sequenced was PBMCs. This sequence joins TRBV18 and TRBJ2-3; D is ambiguous. The CDR3 sequence: CASSPVEDTQYF. Here the CDR3 DNA reads TGTGCCAGCTCCCCGGTCGAAGATACGCAGTATTTT.